This T cell receptor (beta chain) was captured by sequencing in a study of blood T cells in healthy people across ages. This clonotype came up many times. A J-beta primer mix and a sample-barcoded 5' primer were used in a second PCR of roughly 7 to 12 cycles. Each CDR3 protein is one row after TCRdb ran MiXCR on the 5' RACE reads. The sample consists of hundreds of thousands of distinct CDR3 sequences, around 48% of them appearing once. V dropped 0 bases and J dropped 5 bases, with 16 bases sitting between them. This CDR3 comprises 16 residues. The V gene's germline CDR1 is LGHNA and CDR2 YNFKEQ. The chain employs TRBV4-2 and TRBJ1-2; D is uncertain. This TCR derives from a man younger than 45 in good health. The sequencing input was blood. This chain's CDR3 is CASSQDGKGQVYGYTF. The CDR3 nucleotides read TGTGCCAGCAGCCAAGATGGAAAAGGGCAAGTTTATGGCTACACCTTC.